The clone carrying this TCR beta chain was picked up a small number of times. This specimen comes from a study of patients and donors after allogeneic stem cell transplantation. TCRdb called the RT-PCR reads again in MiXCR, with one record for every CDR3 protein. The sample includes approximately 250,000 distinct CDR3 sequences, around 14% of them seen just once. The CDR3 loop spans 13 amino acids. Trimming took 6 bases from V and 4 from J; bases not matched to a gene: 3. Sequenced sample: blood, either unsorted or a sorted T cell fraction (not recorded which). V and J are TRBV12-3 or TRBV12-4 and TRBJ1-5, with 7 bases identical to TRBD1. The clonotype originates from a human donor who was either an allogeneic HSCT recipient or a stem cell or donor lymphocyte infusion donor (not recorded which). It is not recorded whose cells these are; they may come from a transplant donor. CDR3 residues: CASRRGQNQPQHF. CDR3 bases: TGTGCCAGCAGGCGGGGACAGAATCAGCCCCAGCATTTT.